This is a list of T cell receptor beta chains from one sample in a study of breast tumors, draining lymph nodes, adjacent tissues. TCRdb redid the calling of the multiplex PCR reads with MiXCR, one entry per CDR3 protein. The data contain 150,000 to 250,000 distinct CDR3 sequences, approximately 30% of them singletons. Sequences were obtained from axillary lymph node tissue. Every receptor here comes from a female donor with breast cancer. Some clones in this sample may be carry-over from other donors' samples. Both conserved end residues are part of each CDR3. Fields, in order: J gene, clone size, D gene, V gene, CDR3 DNA, CDR3 protein. A D gene is named only where the DNA matches it firmly. Clone size is stated in some rows and not others, as once, few, many or a class when expanded.

>TRBJ2-6|.|TRBD2|TRBV7-2
TGTGCCAGCAGCCCCTGGGGCGGGGGCAACGTCCTGACTTTC
CASSPWGGGNVLTF
>TRBJ1-2|many|TRBD1|TRBV20-1
TGCAGTGCTAGAAGGACAGGGGACTATGGCTACACCTTC
CSARRTGDYGYTF
>TRBJ2-3|many|TRBD2|TRBV9
TGTGCCAGCAGCCCCGGGACTAGCGAAACAGATACGCAGTATTTT
CASSPGTSETDTQYF
>TRBJ1-2|once|.|TRBV2
TGTGCCAGCACGGAGCGGGGGGCGGGCGGCTACACCTTC
CASTERGAGGYTF
>TRBJ1-1|.|TRBD1|TRBV3-1
TGTGCCAGCAGCCCGTGGGGGACAGGGAGGAAGACTGAAGCTTTCTTT
CASSPWGTGRKTEAFF
>TRBJ2-3|many|TRBD2|TRBV2
TGTGCCAGCAGTGAGTCTAGCGGAGCAGATACGCAGTATTTT
CASSESSGADTQYF
>TRBJ1-2|many|TRBD1|TRBV30
TGTGCCTGGGACACTCCGGACAGGAGCTATGGCTACACCTTC
CAWDTPDRSYGYTF
>TRBJ2-7|many|.|TRBV29-1
TGCAGCGTGGCTAGCGACTACGAGCAGTACTTC
CSVASDYEQYF
>TRBJ1-2|many|.|TRBV30
TGTGCCTGGAGGGACAGCGGGGGCTATGGCTACACCTTC
CAWRDSGGYGYTF
>TRBJ2-3|many|.|TRBV4-2
TGTGCCAGCAGCCAAGATCGGACACCGCCAGGAGATACGCAGTATTTT
CASSQDRTPPGDTQYF
>TRBJ1-2|many|.|TRBV7-2
TGTGCCAGCAGCATCGGTAGGGGCTATGGCTACACCTTC
CASSIGRGYGYTF
>TRBJ1-4|few|TRBD1|TRBV18
TGTGCCAGCTCACCCGACAGGGCTTCCGAAAAACTGTTTTTT
CASSPDRASEKLFF
>TRBJ1-2|.|TRBD1|TRBV2
TGTGCCAGCAGTGAAATAGGACAGGGGGCGTTTGGCTACACCTTC
CASSEIGQGAFGYTF
>TRBJ2-3|.|.|TRBV6-5
TGTGCCAGCAGTCCGACGTTTAGCACAGATACGCAGTATTTT
CASSPTFSTDTQYF
>TRBJ2-7|.|TRBD1|TRBV6-6
TGTGCCAGCAGTCATGGGAACGGACAGGGGTACGAGCAGTGCTTC
CASSHGNGQGYEQCF
>TRBJ2-1|many|TRBD1|TRBV4-3
TGCGCCAGCAGCCAACCGGGACAGGGTCGTAAGTTCTTC
CASSQPGQGRKFF
>TRBJ2-1|many|.|TRBV25-1
TGTGCCAGCAGTGGCACTGGTTCCTACAATGAGCAGTTCTTC
CASSGTGSYNEQFF
>TRBJ2-3|many|.|TRBV6-6
TGTGCCAGCAGTCACTCGAACGGCGATACGCAGTATTTT
CASSHSNGDTQYF
>TRBJ1-1|.|.|TRBV5-5
TGTGCCAGCAGCTTGGCAGGGATGGAAACTGAAGCTTTCTTT
CASSLAGMETEAFF
>TRBJ2-5|many|TRBD2|TRBV7-9
TGTGCCAGCACATTTAGCGGGGGGGCGGAAGAGACCCAGTACTTC
CASTFSGGAEETQYF
>TRBJ1-4|many|TRBD1|TRBV20-1
TGCAGTGCTAGCGGGGTGGGACAGGGACATGAAAAACTGTTTTTT
CSASGVGQGHEKLFF
>TRBJ2-2|.|.|TRBV20-1
TGCAGTGCCACAAAGGCTAGCGGGGAGCTGTTTTTT
CSATKASGELFF
>TRBJ1-6|many|.|TRBV5-6
TGTGCCAGCAGTCGCGGACTCCTAAGTTACTCACCCCTCCACTTT
CASSRGLLSYSPLHF
>TRBJ2-1|.|.|TRBV3-1
TGTGCCAGCTCACCCCCCCGGGGTAGCCGTACCTACAATGAGCAGTTCTTC
CASSPPRGSRTYNEQFF
>TRBJ2-5|.|.|TRBV3-1
TGTGCCAGCAGCCAAGGGGTCCCAGGTGCGGAGATCCAGTACTTC
CASSQGVPGAEIQYF
>TRBJ1-2|.|.|TRBV30
TGTGCCTGGAGTGGGCTTCACTATGGCTACACCTTC
CAWSGLHYGYTF
>TRBJ1-4|many|.|TRBV5-8
TGTGCCAGCACCTATTATGGGGCGACGGATGAAAAACTGTTTTTT
CASTYYGATDEKLFF
>TRBJ2-1|many|.|TRBV2
TGTGCCAGCATACAGCGATCCTACAATGAGCAGTTCTTC
CASIQRSYNEQFF
>TRBJ2-5|many|TRBD2|TRBV5-6
TGTGCCAGCAGCTTGGAATTTGCGGGAGGGGAAGAGACCCAGTACTTC
CASSLEFAGGEETQYF
>TRBJ1-1|.|.|TRBV18
TGTGCCAGCTCACCAGGAACAGGTGAAGCTTTCTTT
CASSPGTGEAFF
>TRBJ2-1|many|TRBD2|TRBV14
TGTGCCAGCAGCCCAAAGGGGCGGGGGGGGACGAATGAGCAGTTCTTC
CASSPKGRGGTNEQFF
>TRBJ2-7|many|.|TRBV12-3/TRBV12-4
TGTGCCAGCAGTTTCGCGCGTACCGGGGCCGAGCAGTACTTC
CASSFARTGAEQYF
>TRBJ1-1|.|.|TRBV2
TGTGCCAGCAGTGAAGCGCTGAGGACTGAAGCTTTCTTT
CASSEALRTEAFF
>TRBJ2-5|many|.|TRBV28
TGTGCCAGCAGTACCCGGGCTGGTCAAGAGACCCAGTACTTC
CASSTRAGQETQYF
>TRBJ1-2|once|.|TRBV4-1
TGCGCCAGCAGCCAAGTCGGCAGCGGCAGGTCATATGGCTACACCTTC
CASSQVGSGRSYGYTF
>TRBJ2-7|many|.|TRBV20-1
TGCAGTGCTAGGACAGATATCTACGAGCAGTACTTC
CSARTDIYEQYF
>TRBJ2-5|.|TRBD2|TRBV5-1
TGCGCCAGCAGCCCTGGGGCGGGAGATTGGGAGACCCAGTACTTC
CASSPGAGDWETQYF
>TRBJ1-6|many|.|TRBV19
TGTGCCAGTAGTATAGATTCAGGGCAATCACCCCTCCACTTT
CASSIDSGQSPLHF
>TRBJ2-2|many|.|TRBV6-1
TGTGCCAGCAAGGCACCGAACGCCGGGGAGCTGTTTTTT
CASKAPNAGELFF
>TRBJ1-2|many|TRBD1|TRBV7-2
TGTGCCAGCAGCTCCCGGGACAGGGGTGGCTACACCTTC
CASSSRDRGGYTF
>TRBJ2-1|.|TRBD2|TRBV29-1
TGCAGCGTTGAGGAGTATCTAGCGGGGGGTAGTAATGAGCAGTTCTTC
CSVEEYLAGGSNEQFF
>TRBJ2-5|.|TRBD2|TRBV18
TGTGCCAGCTCATCATGGGGAAGTCGGGAGGGAGAGACCCAGTACTTC
CASSSWGSREGETQYF